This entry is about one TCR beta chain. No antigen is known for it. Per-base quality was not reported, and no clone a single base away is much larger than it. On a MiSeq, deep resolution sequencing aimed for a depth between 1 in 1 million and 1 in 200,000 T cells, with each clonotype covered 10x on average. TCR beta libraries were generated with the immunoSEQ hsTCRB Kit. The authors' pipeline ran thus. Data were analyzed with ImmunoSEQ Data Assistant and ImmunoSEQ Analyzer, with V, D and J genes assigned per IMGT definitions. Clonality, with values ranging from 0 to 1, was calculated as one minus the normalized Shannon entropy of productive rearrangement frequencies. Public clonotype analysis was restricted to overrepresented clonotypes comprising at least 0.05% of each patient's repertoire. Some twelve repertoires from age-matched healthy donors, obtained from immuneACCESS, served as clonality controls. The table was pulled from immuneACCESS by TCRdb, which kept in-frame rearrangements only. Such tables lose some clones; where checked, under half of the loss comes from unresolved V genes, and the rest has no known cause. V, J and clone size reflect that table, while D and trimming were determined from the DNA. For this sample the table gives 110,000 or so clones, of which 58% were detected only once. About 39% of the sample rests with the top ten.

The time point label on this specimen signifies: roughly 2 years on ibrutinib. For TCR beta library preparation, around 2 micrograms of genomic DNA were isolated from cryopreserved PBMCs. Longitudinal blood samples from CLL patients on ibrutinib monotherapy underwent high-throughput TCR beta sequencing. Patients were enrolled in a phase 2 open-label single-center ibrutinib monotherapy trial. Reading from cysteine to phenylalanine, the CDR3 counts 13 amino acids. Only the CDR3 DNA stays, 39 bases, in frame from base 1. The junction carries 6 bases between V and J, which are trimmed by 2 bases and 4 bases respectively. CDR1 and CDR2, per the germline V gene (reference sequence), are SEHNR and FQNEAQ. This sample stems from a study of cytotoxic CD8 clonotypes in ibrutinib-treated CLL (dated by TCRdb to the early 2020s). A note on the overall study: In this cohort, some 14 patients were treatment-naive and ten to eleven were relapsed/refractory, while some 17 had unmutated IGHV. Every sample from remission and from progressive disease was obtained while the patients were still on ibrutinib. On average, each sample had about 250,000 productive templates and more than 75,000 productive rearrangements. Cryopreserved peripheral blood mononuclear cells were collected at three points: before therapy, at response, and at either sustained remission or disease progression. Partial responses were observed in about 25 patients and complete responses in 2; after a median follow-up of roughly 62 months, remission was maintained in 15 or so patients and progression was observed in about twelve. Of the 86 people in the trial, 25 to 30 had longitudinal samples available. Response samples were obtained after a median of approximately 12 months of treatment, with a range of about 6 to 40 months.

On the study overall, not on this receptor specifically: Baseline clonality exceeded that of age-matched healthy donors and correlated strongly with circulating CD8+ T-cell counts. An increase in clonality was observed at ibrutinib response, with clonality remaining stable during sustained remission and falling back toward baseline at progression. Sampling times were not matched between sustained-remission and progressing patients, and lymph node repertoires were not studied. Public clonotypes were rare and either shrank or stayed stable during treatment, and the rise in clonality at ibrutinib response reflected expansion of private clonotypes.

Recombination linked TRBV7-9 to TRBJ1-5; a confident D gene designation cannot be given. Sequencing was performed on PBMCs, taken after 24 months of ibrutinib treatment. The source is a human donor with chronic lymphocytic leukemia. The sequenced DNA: TGTGCCAGCAGCTTATCGGGGAATCAGCCCCAGCATTTT. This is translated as CASSLSGNQPQHF.